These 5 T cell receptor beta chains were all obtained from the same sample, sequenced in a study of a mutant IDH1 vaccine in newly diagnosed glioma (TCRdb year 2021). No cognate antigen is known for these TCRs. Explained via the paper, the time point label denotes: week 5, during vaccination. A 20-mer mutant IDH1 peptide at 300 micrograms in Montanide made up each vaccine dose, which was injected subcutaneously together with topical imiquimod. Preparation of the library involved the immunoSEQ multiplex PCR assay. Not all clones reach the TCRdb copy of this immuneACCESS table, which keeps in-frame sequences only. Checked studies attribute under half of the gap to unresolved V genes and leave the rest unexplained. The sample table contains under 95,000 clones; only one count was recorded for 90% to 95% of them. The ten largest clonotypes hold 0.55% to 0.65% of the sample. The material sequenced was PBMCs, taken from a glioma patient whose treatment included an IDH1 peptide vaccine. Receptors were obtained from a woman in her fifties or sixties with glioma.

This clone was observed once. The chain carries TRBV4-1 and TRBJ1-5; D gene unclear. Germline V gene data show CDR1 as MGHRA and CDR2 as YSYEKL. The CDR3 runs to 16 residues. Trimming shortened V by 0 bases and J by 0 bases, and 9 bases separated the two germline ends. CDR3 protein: CASSQDLGGSNQPQHF. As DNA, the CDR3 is TGCGCCAGCAGCCAAGATCTGGGAGGTAGCAATCAGCCCCAGCATTTT.

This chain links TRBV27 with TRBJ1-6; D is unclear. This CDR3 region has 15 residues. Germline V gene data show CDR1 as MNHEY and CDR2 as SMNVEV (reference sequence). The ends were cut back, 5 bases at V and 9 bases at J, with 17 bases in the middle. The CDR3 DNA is TGTGCCAGCAGTGGAACAAACTATTGGGGTTCACCCCTCCACTTT. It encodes CASSGTNYWGSPLHF.

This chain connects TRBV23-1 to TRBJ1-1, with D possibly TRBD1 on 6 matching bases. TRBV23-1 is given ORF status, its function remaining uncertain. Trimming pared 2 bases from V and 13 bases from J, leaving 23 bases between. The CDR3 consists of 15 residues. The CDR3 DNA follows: TGCGCCAGCAGTCAAGTCCTCAGGGGTTCCTTAGGTAATTTCTTT. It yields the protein CASSQVLRGSLGNFF.

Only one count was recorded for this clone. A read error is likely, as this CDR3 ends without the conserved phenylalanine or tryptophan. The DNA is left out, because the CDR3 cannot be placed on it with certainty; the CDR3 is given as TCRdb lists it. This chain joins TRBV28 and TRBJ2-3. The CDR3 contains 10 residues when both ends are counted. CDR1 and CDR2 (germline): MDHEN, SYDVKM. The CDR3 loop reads CASSLVRDPG.

The CDR3 spells CASSTSGSYEQYF. Here the CDR3 DNA reads TGTGCCAGTAGTACTAGCGGGAGTTACGAGCAGTACTTC. This chain uses TRBV19 with TRBJ2-7, with 10 bases matching TRBD2. The CDR3 extends over 13 amino acids. J lost 4 bases, V lost 4 bases, and 1 base had no gene match. Germline values: CDR1 LNHDA, CDR2 SQIVND (reference sequence).